This T cell receptor (beta chain) was obtained from a study of shared clonotypes between healthy human individuals. Donation came from healthy HIV-negative adults that had no recent acute infections or vaccinations. As regards this clone: Its antigen remains unknown.

Sequencing was at deep level. Generated by immunoSEQ multiplex PCR, the TCRdb table keeps only in-frame clones and is missing some. The sample yields around 700,000 clones, around 72% seen once. Study-wide results and limits: Relative to clonotypes present in all four donors, those not shared had lower generation probabilities. Limited genetic and exposure-history diversity came from having few donors.

V was shortened by 6 bases and J by 0 bases, with 12 bases between the two germline ends. The CDR3 covers 15 residues. Germline lookup yields CDR1 MDHEN and CDR2 SYDVKM. This clonotype was obtained from a woman between 25 and 40 years old in good health. The chain employs TRBV28 and TRBJ1-5, with a tentative D call TRBD1 (5 bases). The sequencing input was memory CD4+ T cells sorted from blood. Subset defined: CD45RA-negative fraction. The CDR3 sequence: CASRFQGHSNQPQHF. The CDR3 DNA follows: TGTGCCAGCAGATTTCAGGGCCATAGCAATCAGCCCCAGCATTTT.